This entry lists 4 T cell receptor beta chains sequenced from one sample in a study of OX40 agonist ivuxolimab in advanced cancers. TCRdb's copy holds only in-frame clones and misses some; the assay was immunoSEQ multiplex PCR. The data hold 30,000 to 40,000 clones, with roughly four fifths observed a single time. The material sequenced was CD4+ or CD8+ T cells sorted from blood, taken in a trial of the OX40 agonist ivuxolimab. The receptor set was obtained from an adult with an advanced solid tumor such as melanoma, head and neck, liver or kidney cancer.

The J gene is TRBJ2-1, the V gene TRBV10-3, with 11 bases lining up with TRBD2. The germline V gene has CDR1 ENHRY and CDR2 SYGVKD. V dropped 5 bases and J dropped 3; count of bases not matched to a gene: 3. This CDR3 comprises 15 residues. CDR3 in amino acids: CAISSTSGNYNEQFF. CDR3 coding DNA: TGTGCCATCAGTTCGACTAGCGGGAACTACAATGAGCAGTTCTTC.

The rearrangement links TRBV5-1 to TRBJ2-5; 12 bases are a match to TRBD2. The CDR3 has 15 amino acids. Germline V gene lookup returns CDR1 SGHRS and CDR2 YFSETQ. The V segment lost 2 bases and the J segment 5 bases; nucleotides outside the gene matches: 4. The CDR3 DNA reads as TGCGCCAGCAGCTTTACTAGCGGGGGGACGGAGACCCAGTACTTC. Encoded protein: CASSFTSGGTETQYF.

This sequence joins TRBV28 and TRBJ2-4; D not certain. V lost 2 bases, J lost 6 bases, and 8 bases lay in between. The V gene's germline CDR1 is MDHEN and CDR2 SYDVKM. This CDR3 has 13 amino acids. The DNA for the CDR3 is TGTGCCAGCAGTTTACGGGTGCCAAACATTCAGTACTTC. This translates into CASSLRVPNIQYF. Variable domain in full (rest from reference TRBV28 and TRBJ2-4): DVKVTQSSRYLVKRTGEKVFLECVQDMDHENMFWYRQDPGLGLRLIYFSYDVKMKEKGDIPEGYSVSREKKERFSLILESASTNQTSMYLCASSLRVPNIQYFGAGTRLSVL.

The chain employs TRBV2 and TRBJ1-5; 7 nucleotides align to TRBD1. Losses at the gene ends were 4 bases for V and 5 bases for J; bases not matched to a gene: 8. From germline, CDR1 is SNHLY and CDR2 FYNNEI. This CDR3 is 15 amino acids long. CDR3 nucleotide sequence: TGTGCCAGCAGTGTTGAGGGGGCTCTCCATCAGCCCCAGCATTTT. This sequence encodes CASSVEGALHQPQHF.